This T cell receptor (beta chain) was retrieved from a study of shared clonotypes between healthy human individuals. Broader study findings: Naive subsets generally had larger estimated richness than memory subsets.

Measured with immunoSEQ multiplex PCR; TCRdb has only the in-frame clones, and not every one. The table records approximately 2.4 million clones, roughly 95% of them present only once. Adult Caucasians living in Nashville, Tennessee made up all of the donors. V was trimmed by 7 bases and J by 10 bases, leaving 11 bases between them. The CDR3 has 10 amino acids. Germline CDR1 reads DFQATT; CDR2 reads SNEGSKA (reference sequence). Notes on this clone: Antigen specificity is unknown.

The sequenced material came from naive CD4+ T cells sorted from blood. Subset in this sample: CD45RA+ positively selected. The chain uses TRBV20-1 and TRBJ2-1, with D unresolved. The origin of this receptor is a man between 18 and 35 years old in good health. CDR3 loop: CSVPRVEQFF. The CDR3 nucleotides read TGCAGTGTACCCCGAGTCGAGCAGTTCTTC.